This T cell receptor (beta chain) was profiled in a study of spatial heterogeneity in lung cancer. Time point here: sample taken at primary tumor resection. No cells were sorted before sequencing. The whole RNA sequenced was extracted from tumor, nontumor lung or frozen PBMC. A total of 72 untreated early-stage non-small cell lung cancer patients served as donors. The sample holds many counts of this clonotype. The V end lost 1 base, the J end lost 9 bases, and 7 bases lay between the germline ends. CDR3 length: 11 amino acids. Germline V lookup: CDR1 MDHEN, CDR2 SYDVKM. TCRdb reprocessed the 5' RACE reads with MiXCR, giving one entry per CDR3 protein. The sample holds around 92,000 distinct CDR3 sequences, 12% seen once.

Here the sequenced sample was PBMCs, taken at surgery. The sequence derives from a male donor with early-stage non-small cell lung cancer. The V and J genes are TRBV28 and TRBJ2-7; D gene unclear. In DNA form, the CDR3 reads TGTGCCAGCAGTTTATATGGTTTGCAGTACTTC. Amino acids: CASSLYGLQYF.